The 8 T cell receptor beta chains in this list originate from one sample, sequenced in a study of cytomegalovirus exposure and HLA in healthy donors. Both 60 Vbeta primers and 13 Jbeta primers went into the PCR. The assay was immunoSEQ multiplex PCR, and TCRdb's table has in-frame clones only and misses some. This table has around 100,000 clones, about 70% appearing once. The sample taken for sequencing was PBMCs. The receptor source for this set is a woman aged 40 to 50 in good health and CMV-seronegative.

The genes are TRBV19 and TRBJ1-1, with 8 bases identical to TRBD1. Germline trimming cut 3 bases from V and 4 bases from J; bases unmatched to any gene: 10. Germline V CDR1 and CDR2: LNHDA, SQIVND (reference sequence). The CDR3 totals 16 residues. CDR3 sequence: CASSMGTGWQGTEAFF. As DNA, the CDR3 is TGTGCCAGTAGTATGGGGACAGGTTGGCAGGGCACTGAAGCTTTCTTT. Variable domain in full (rest from reference TRBV19 and TRBJ1-1): DGGITQSPKYLFRKEGQNVTLSCEQNLNHDAMYWYRQDPGQGLRLIYYSQIVNDFQKGDIAEGYSVSREKKESFPLTVTSAQKNPTAFYLCASSMGTGWQGTEAFFGQGTRLTVV.

This clone was seen only a few times. In the same sample, other DNA sequences code for this CDR3. V usage is TRBV9 and J usage is TRBJ2-7, with 7 positions matching TRBD1. Per germline, CDR1 SGDLS and CDR2 YYNGEE. The CDR3 extends over 15 amino acids. Unmatched junction bases numbered 3, after V lost 0 bases and J lost 0 bases. The CDR3 DNA sequence: TGTGCCAGCAGCGTAGCTCCAGGGGGCTCCTACGAGCAGTACTTC. Amino acids: CASSVAPGGSYEQYF.

This clone occurred a few times. The CDR3 reads CASTSVSRLGEQFF. CDR3 DNA: TGTGCCAGCACCAGCGTATCCCGATTGGGTGAGCAGTTCTTC. The V call is TRBV7-2, the J call TRBJ2-1, with D hard to call. This CDR3 comprises 14 residues. V lost 7 bases and J lost 9, with 19 bases in between. Looked up from germline, CDR1 is SGHTA and CDR2 is FQGNSA.

This rearrangement joins TRBV7-2 to TRBJ2-1, with D hard to call. V was shortened by 5 bases and J by 2 bases, with 13 bases between the two germline ends. The CDR3 totals 15 residues. The germline V gene has CDR1 SGHTA and CDR2 FQGNSA. CDR3 nucleotides: TGTGCCAGCAGCGTCGCAGGTCTTCCCTACAATGAGCAGTTCTTC. Translating it yields CASSVAGLPYNEQFF.

The rearrangement uses TRBV7-3 and TRBJ2-1, with 10 bases that match TRBD2. After removal of 1 base from V and 6 bases from J, the junction contained 9 bases not matched to a gene. Germline V CDR1 and CDR2: SGHTA, FQGTGA. The CDR3 totals 17 residues. The CDR3 DNA sequence: TGTGCCAGCAGCTTAAATCCTAGCGGGAGATCTAGCAATGAGCAGTTCTTC. Its translation is CASSLNPSGRSSNEQFF.

The V call is TRBV7-2, the J call TRBJ1-6; 9 nucleotides line up with TRBD1. V lost 0 bases to trimming and J lost 9 bases; unmatched junction nucleotides: 0. This CDR3 is 14 amino acids long. Germline-derived CDR1 and CDR2 are SGHTA and FQGNSA. DNA of the CDR3: TGTGCCAGCAGCTTAGCGGGACAGGGTTCACCCCTCCACTTT. Translation: CASSLAGQGSPLHF.

The rearrangement uses TRBV5-8 and TRBJ1-5; 8 bases match TRBD1. The CDR3 loop spans 14 amino acids. The V and J ends lost 7 bases and 9 bases, in that order; junction bases with no gene match: 12. Germline lookup yields CDR1 SGHTS and CDR2 YDEGEE. The DNA of the CDR3 is TGTGCCAGCCGGATTGGACAGGGCGGTGGGCCCCAGCATTTT. Translating it yields CASRIGQGGGPQHF.

The chain has TRBV21-1 and TRBJ2-7; the table names TRBD2, a call not compared with the DNA. TRBV21-1 represents a pseudogene. The length of the CDR3 is 15 residues. Written as DNA, the CDR3 is TGTGCCAGCAGCAAAGCGCGGGGGCTTCCAGACGAGCAGTACTTC. It encodes CASSKARGLPDEQYF.